These 14 T cell receptor beta chains originate from one sample sequenced in a study of blood T cell repertoires in COVID-19. The repertoire was sequenced with immunoSEQ multiplex PCR; TCRdb's copy has only in-frame clones and lacks some. The sample includes hundreds of thousands of clones, roughly 80% seen only once; the top ten take around 8%. The sequencing sample was made of peripheral blood. These receptors came from a woman older than 75 with acute or convalescent COVID-19.

This clone was detected once. The CDR3 end shows no conserved phenylalanine or tryptophan, and so a read error is likely. The DNA is omitted, as the CDR3 cannot be located on it reliably, and the CDR3 follows TCRdb's listing. V gene TRBV6-1 combines with J gene TRBJ1-3; the D call TRBD1 from the table was never checked on the DNA. CDR1 and CDR2 from the germline V gene are MNHNS and SASEGT. Including both end residues, the CDR3 is 13 amino acids long. The CDR3 spells CASSERTGWLGVV.

The chain recombines TRBV6-5 with TRBJ1-3, with a tentative D call TRBD1 (5 bases). V lost 6 bases to trimming and J lost 0 bases, with 12 bases between them. The germline V gene encodes CDR1 MNHEY and CDR2 SVGAGI. The CDR3 extends over 15 amino acids. The CDR3 coding sequence is TGTGCCAGCAGGCTTACAGGCAGCTCTGGAAACACCATATATTTT. This translates into CASRLTGSSGNTIYF.

A single count supports this clone. This sample includes further DNA sequences coding for the same CDR3. V gene TRBV30 combines with J gene TRBJ2-7; D is uncertain. CDR1 and CDR2 (germline): GTSNPN, SVGIG (reference sequence). The ends were cut back, 2 bases at V and 2 bases at J, with 4 bases in the middle. This CDR3 has 11 residues. CDR3 bases: TGTGCCTGGAGTCGAGCCTACGAGCAGTACTTC. This translates into CAWSRAYEQYF.

The V call is TRBV6-5, the J call TRBJ2-1; maybe TRBD1 (5 bases). CDR3 length equals 15 residues. CDR1 is MNHEY and CDR2 is SVGAGI in the germline V gene. V was trimmed by 6 bases and J by 0 bases, leaving 12 bases between them. CDR3 residues: CASRRQLSSYNEQFF. The DNA for the CDR3 is TGTGCCAGCAGGAGACAGTTAAGCTCCTACAATGAGCAGTTCTTC.

The CDR3 spells CASTISGLSYNEQFF. CDR3 sequence (DNA): TGCGCCAGCACAATTTCAGGGTTATCCTACAATGAGCAGTTCTTC. This chain joins TRBV5-1 and TRBJ2-1, with TRBD1 as a possible D gene (5 bases). The CDR3 loop spans 15 amino acids. Trimming pared 6 bases from V and 1 base from J, leaving 14 bases between. Germline CDR1 and CDR2: SGHRS and YFSETQ.

The gene calls are TRBV10-3 and TRBJ2-5, with 8 bases that match TRBD1. CDR1 and CDR2 from the germline V gene are ENHRY and SYGVKD. Trimming at V came to 3 bases and at J to 1 base, leaving 4 bases not matched to a gene. The CDR3 loop spans 15 amino acids. Here the CDR3 DNA reads TGTGCCATCAGTGACTTAACAGGGGGCCAAGAGACCCAGTACTTC. Encoded protein: CAISDLTGGQETQYF.

This chain connects TRBV5-1 to TRBJ1-1, with D hard to call. This CDR3 comprises 14 residues. The V end was cut by 3 bases, the J end by 0 bases, with 9 bases between. From germline, CDR1 is SGHRS and CDR2 YFSETQ. This chain's CDR3 is CASSSDGLNTEAFF. The CDR3, as DNA: TGCGCCAGCAGCTCAGACGGGTTGAACACTGAAGCTTTCTTT.

The chain couples TRBV24-1 to TRBJ2-1, with 9 positions matching TRBD2. V was pared by 1 base and J by 8 bases, with 20 bases of the junction left unmatched. The CDR3 sequence is 20 residues long. The germline V gene encodes CDR1 KGHDR and CDR2 SFDVKD. The CDR3 spells CATSDFRLTSGNPRGDEQFF. As DNA, the CDR3 is TGTGCCACCAGTGATTTTAGGCTGACTAGCGGCAACCCCCGAGGGGATGAGCAGTTCTTC.

This rearrangement joins TRBV28 to TRBJ1-5, with TRBD1 identical over 9 bases. Losses at the gene ends were 6 bases for V and 7 bases for J; bases not matched to a gene: 4. Per germline, CDR1 MDHEN and CDR2 SYDVKM. The CDR3 is made up of 13 amino acids. CDR3 region: CASRGDRAQPQHF. Here the CDR3 DNA reads TGTGCCAGCAGAGGGGACAGGGCGCAGCCCCAGCATTTT.

The chain combines TRBV27 with TRBJ2-1; TRBD1 aligns across 8 bases. Per the germline V gene, CDR1 is MNHEY and CDR2 is SMNVEV (reference sequence). Trimming at V came to 7 bases and at J to 5 bases, leaving 13 bases not matched to a gene. The CDR3 loop spans 16 amino acids. The CDR3, as DNA: TGTGCCAGCATTCCCATTTCTGGACAGGGAAACAATGAGCAGTTCTTC. The encoded protein is CASIPISGQGNNEQFF.

This clone was seen a single time. V usage is TRBV20-1 and J usage is TRBJ2-3; 12 bases map to TRBD1. Germline V gene data show CDR1 as DFQATT and CDR2 as SNEGSKA (reference sequence). The CDR3 contains 17 residues. The ends lost 3 bases at V and 3 bases at J; junction bases unmatched: 10. The CDR3 spells CSASPGQGAGGTDTQYF. The DNA of the CDR3 is TGCAGTGCTAGTCCGGGACAGGGGGCCGGAGGGACAGATACGCAGTATTTT.

This clone occurred a few times. The V and J genes are TRBV7-3 and TRBJ1-1, with D perhaps TRBD1 (5 bases). Trimming removed 2 bases from V and 0 bases from J, with 16 bases in between. The CDR3 consists of 17 residues. CDR1 is SGHTA and CDR2 is FQGTGA in the germline V gene. The CDR3 here is CASSLLVAGGMNTEAFF. Written as DNA, the CDR3 is TGTGCCAGCAGCTTATTGGTAGCGGGGGGAATGAACACTGAAGCTTTCTTT.

This clone turned up a few times. J is TRBJ2-3 and V is TRBV7-3, with 8 bases fitting TRBD1. V shed 2 bases, J shed 2 bases, and the junction held 9 bases outside the gene matches. The V gene's germline CDR1 is SGHTA and CDR2 FQGTGA. The CDR3 runs 17 residues. The CDR3 is CASSLGDRLVATDTQYF. The CDR3 region has the DNA TGTGCCAGCAGCTTAGGGGACAGGCTGGTCGCCACAGATACGCAGTATTTT.

CDR3 sequence: CASSLTGQTRTYEQYF. The DNA for the CDR3 is TGTGCCAGCAGCTTAACTGGACAAACCCGGACATACGAGCAGTACTTC. This chain joins TRBV5-5 and TRBJ2-7, with a tentative D call TRBD1 (5 bases). Germline V gene data show CDR1 as SGHKS and CDR2 as YYEKEE (reference sequence). The length of the CDR3 is 16 residues. V lost 2 bases, J lost 4 bases, and 19 bases lay in between. The whole variable domain, filled in from reference TRBV5-5 and TRBJ2-7, reads DAGVTQSPTHLIKTRGQQVTLRCSPISGHKSVSWYQQVLGQGPQFIFQYYEKEERGRGNFPDRFSARQFPNYSSELNVNALLLGDSALYLCASSLTGQTRTYEQYFGPGTRLTVT.